This T cell receptor beta chain derives from a study of Ad26.COV2.S vaccination and SARS-CoV-2 variants. For the study at large: It was the COV1001 Ad26.COV2.S trial arm that included the donor. Study results and caveats: Reported post-vaccination CD8+ and CD4+ T cell responses to spike showed substantial breadth. Total responses of T cells may have been underestimated by the analyses of TCR breadth and depth.

Of note for this clone: Its matching antigen is unknown. Other DNA sequences in the same sample also yield this CDR3.

CDR3 length: 13 residues. The germline gives CDR1 MGHRA, CDR2 YSYEKL. Deletions cut 1 base from V and 2 bases from J, with 3 bases between. Sequencing was performed with immunoSEQ multiplex PCR; in TCRdb, only in-frame clones are kept and a portion is missing. The sample shows about 400,000 clones, roughly 90% of them seen only once. Treatment given: some 20 received Ad26.COV2.S at low or high dose, single or two shots; roughly five received placebo; per-sample allocation not given. Sampling was done on day 63 after the first vaccine or placebo injection. Immunization relied on an Ad26 vector, which expressed Wuhan-strain SARS-CoV-2 spike.

This specimen consisted of peripheral blood, obtained in a trial of Ad26.COV2.S vaccine versus placebo. The sequence was collected from a person between 18 and 59 years old who received the Ad26.COV2.S COVID-19 vaccine or a placebo. The chain recombines TRBV4-1 with TRBJ1-5; D gene unclear. The CDR3 region has the DNA TGCGCCAGCAGCCAAGTGGGCAATCAGCCCCAGCATTTT. It is translated as CASSQVGNQPQHF.